This T cell receptor beta chain stems from a study of T cell responses to AZD1222 COVID-19 vaccine. Here immunoSEQ multiplex PCR was the method, and the copy in TCRdb shows in-frame clones only, minus some. The sample lists approximately 130,000 clones, 70% to 90% seen once, with roughly 5.2% in the top ten. Analysis merged second doses at about 4 or about 12 weeks. J lost 5 bases, V lost 2 bases, and 6 bases had no gene match. Per the germline V gene, CDR1 is MNHEY and CDR2 is SVGAGI. The CDR3 runs 16 residues. V gene TRBV6-5 combines with J gene TRBJ2-5; the match to TRBD1 covers 12 bases. The sequences come from peripheral blood, collected 28 days after the second AZD1222 dose. This sequence originates from an adult who received the AZD1222 COVID-19 vaccine. This CDR3 is CASSYAPGQGAETQYF. The CDR3 nucleotides read TGTGCCAGCAGTTACGCCCCGGGACAGGGGGCCGAGACCCAGTACTTC.